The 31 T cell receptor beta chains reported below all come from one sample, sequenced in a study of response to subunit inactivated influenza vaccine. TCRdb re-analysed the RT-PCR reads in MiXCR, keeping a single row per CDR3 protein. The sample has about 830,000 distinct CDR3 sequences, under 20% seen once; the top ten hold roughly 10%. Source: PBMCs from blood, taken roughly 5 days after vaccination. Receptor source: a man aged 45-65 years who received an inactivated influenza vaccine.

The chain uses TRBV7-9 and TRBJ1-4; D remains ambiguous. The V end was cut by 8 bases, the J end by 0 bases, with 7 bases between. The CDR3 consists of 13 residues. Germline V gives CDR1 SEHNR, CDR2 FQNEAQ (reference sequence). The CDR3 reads CASPGPTNEKLFF. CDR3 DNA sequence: TGTGCCAGCCCGGGTCCAACTAATGAAAAACTGTTTTTT.

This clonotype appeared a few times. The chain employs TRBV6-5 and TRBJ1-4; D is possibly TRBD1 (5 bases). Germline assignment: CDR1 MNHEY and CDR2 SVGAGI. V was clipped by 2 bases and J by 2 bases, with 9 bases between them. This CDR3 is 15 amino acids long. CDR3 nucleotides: TGTGCCAGCAGTTACGGGGGATCCACTAATGAAAAACTGTTTTTT. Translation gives CASSYGGSTNEKLFF.

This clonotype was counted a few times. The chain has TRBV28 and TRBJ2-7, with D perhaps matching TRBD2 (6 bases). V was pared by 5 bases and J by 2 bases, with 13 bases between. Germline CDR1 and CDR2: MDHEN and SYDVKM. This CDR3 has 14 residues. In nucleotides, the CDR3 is TGTGCCAGCAGTCGAGCGGGCCCAGCCTACGAGCAGTACTTC. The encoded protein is CASSRAGPAYEQYF.

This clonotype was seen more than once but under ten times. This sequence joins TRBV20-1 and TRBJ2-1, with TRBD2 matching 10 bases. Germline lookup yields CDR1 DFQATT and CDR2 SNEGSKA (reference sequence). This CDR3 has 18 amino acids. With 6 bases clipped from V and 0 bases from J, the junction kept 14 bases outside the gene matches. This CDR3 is CSAGPLAGGPSSYNEQFF. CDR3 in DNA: TGCAGTGCGGGTCCCTTAGCGGGAGGCCCCAGCTCCTACAATGAGCAGTTCTTC.

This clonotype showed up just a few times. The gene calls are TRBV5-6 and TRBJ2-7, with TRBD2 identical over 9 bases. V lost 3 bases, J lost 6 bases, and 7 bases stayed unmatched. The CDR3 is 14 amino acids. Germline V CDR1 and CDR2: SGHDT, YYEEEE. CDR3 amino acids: CASSSITTSGEQYF. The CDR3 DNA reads TGTGCCAGCAGCTCTATTACGACTAGCGGCGAGCAGTACTTC. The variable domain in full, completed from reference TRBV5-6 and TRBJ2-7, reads DAGVTQSPTHLIKTRGQQVTLRCSPKSGHDTVSWYQQALGQGPQFIFQYYEEEERQRGNFPDRFSGHQFPNYSSELNVNALLLGDSALYLCASSSITTSGEQYFGPGTRLTVT.

The CDR3 sequence: CASSTGQGNFQPQHF. The CDR3 region has the DNA TGTGCCAGCAGTACCGGACAGGGGAATTTTCAGCCCCAGCATTTT. The chain carries TRBV28 and TRBJ1-5; TRBD1 aligns across 9 bases. V lost 5 bases and J lost 6; bases outside the gene matches: 8. The CDR3 length is 15 residues. The germline gives CDR1 MDHEN, CDR2 SYDVKM.

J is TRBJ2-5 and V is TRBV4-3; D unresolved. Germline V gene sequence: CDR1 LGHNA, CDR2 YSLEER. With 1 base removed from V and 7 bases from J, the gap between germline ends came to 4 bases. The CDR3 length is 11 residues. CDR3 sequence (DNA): TGCGCCAGCAGCCAAGGGCCGACCCAGTACTTC. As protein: CASSQGPTQYF.

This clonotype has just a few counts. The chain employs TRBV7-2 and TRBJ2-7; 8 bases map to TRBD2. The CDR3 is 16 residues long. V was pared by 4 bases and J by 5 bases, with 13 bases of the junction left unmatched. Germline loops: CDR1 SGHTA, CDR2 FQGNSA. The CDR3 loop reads CASSYSPGLVIDEQYF. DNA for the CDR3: TGTGCCAGCAGCTATTCCCCGGGACTAGTCATCGACGAGCAGTACTTC.

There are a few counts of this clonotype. The DNA of the CDR3 is TGTGCCAGCAGCTTAGTCCCTAGCGAACAAGAGACCCAGTACTTC. This translates into CASSLVPSEQETQYF. This rearrangement joins TRBV7-2 to TRBJ2-5; D possibly corresponds to TRBD2 (6 bases). Deletions cut 1 base from V and 2 bases from J, with 11 bases between. The CDR3 is 15 residues long. Germline loops: CDR1 SGHTA, CDR2 FQGNSA. The full variable domain, rest sourced from reference TRBV7-2 and TRBJ2-5, is GAGVSQSPSNKVTEKGKDVELRCDPISGHTALYWYRQSLGQGLEFLIYFQGNSAPDKSGLPSDRFSAERTGGSVSTLTIQRTQQEDSAVYLCASSLVPSEQETQYFGPGTRLLVL.

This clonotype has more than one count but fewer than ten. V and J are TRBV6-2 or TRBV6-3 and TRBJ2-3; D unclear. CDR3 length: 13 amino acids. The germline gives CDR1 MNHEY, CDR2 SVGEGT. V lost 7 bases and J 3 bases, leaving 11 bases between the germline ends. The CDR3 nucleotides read TGTGCCAGCAACCGAGGTTTAACAGATACGCAGTATTTT. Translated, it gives CASNRGLTDTQYF.

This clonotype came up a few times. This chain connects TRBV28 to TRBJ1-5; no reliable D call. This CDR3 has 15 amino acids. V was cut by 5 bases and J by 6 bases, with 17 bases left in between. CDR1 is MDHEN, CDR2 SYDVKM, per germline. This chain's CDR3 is CASSLGPLMSQPQHF. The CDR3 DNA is TGTGCCAGCAGTCTAGGACCCTTGATGAGTCAGCCCCAGCATTTT.

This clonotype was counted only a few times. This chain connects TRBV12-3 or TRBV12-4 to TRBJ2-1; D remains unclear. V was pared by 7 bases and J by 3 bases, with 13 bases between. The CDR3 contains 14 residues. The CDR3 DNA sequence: TGTGCCAGCACCCTGAGTGCAGGCTACAATGAGCAGTTCTTC. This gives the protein CASTLSAGYNEQFF.

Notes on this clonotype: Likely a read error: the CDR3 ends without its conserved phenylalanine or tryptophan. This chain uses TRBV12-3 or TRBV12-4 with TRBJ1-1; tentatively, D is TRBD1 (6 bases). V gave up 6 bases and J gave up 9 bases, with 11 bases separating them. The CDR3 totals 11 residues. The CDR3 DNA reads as TGTGCCAGCAGCCGTGGACAGAAAGCTTTCCTT. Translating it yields CASSRGQKAFL.

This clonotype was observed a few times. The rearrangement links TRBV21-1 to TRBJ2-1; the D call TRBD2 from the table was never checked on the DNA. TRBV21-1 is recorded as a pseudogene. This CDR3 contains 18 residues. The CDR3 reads CASSKSRLAAISYNEQFF. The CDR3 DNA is TGTGCCAGCAGCAAATCAAGGCTAGCGGCGATCTCCTACAATGAGCAGTTCTTC.

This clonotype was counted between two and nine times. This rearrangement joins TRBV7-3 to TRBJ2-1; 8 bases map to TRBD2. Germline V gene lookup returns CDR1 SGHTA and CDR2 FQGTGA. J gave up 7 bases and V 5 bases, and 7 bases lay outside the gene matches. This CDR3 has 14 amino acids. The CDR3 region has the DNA TGTGCCAGCAGCCCCGGGGGGGTTCGAAATGAGCAGTTCTTC. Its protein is CASSPGGVRNEQFF.

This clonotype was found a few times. The CDR3 protein is CATREGRDTGELFF. DNA of the CDR3: TGTGCCACCCGGGAGGGGCGCGACACCGGGGAGCTGTTTTTT. The gene calls are TRBV6-2 or TRBV6-3 and TRBJ2-2; 8 bases are shared with TRBD2. CDR1 and CDR2 from the germline V gene are MNHEY and SVGEGT. Losses at the gene ends were 10 bases for V and 3 bases for J; bases not matched to a gene: 7. The CDR3 totals 14 residues.

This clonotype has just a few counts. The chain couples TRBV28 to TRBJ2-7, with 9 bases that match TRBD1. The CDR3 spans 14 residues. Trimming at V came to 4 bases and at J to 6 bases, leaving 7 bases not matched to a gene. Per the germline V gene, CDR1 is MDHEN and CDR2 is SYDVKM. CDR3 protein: CASSSGQGSGEQYF. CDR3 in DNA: TGTGCCAGCAGTTCGGGACAGGGTAGTGGCGAGCAGTACTTC.

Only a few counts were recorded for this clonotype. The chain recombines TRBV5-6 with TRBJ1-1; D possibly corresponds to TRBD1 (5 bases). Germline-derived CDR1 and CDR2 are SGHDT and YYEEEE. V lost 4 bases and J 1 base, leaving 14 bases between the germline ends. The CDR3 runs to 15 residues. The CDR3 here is CASSARDAGNTEAFF. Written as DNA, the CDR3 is TGTGCCAGCAGCGCGCGGGACGCAGGGAACACTGAAGCTTTCTTT. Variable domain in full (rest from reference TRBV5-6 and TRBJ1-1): DAGVTQSPTHLIKTRGQQVTLRCSPKSGHDTVSWYQQALGQGPQFIFQYYEEEERQRGNFPDRFSGHQFPNYSSELNVNALLLGDSALYLCASSARDAGNTEAFFGQGTRLTVV.

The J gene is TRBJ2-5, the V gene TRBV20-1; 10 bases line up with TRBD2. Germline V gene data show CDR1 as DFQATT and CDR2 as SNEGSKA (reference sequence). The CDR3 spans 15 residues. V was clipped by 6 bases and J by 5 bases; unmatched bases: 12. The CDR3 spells CSATLAGASRETQYF. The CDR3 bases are TGCAGTGCCACCCTAGCGGGGGCCTCTAGGGAGACCCAGTACTTC.

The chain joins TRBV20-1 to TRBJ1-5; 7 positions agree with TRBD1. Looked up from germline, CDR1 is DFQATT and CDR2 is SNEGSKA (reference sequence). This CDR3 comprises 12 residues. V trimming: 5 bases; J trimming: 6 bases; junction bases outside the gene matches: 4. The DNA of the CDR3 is TGCAGTGCTCTCAGGGGGGGTCAGCCCCAGCATTTT. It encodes CSALRGGQPQHF.

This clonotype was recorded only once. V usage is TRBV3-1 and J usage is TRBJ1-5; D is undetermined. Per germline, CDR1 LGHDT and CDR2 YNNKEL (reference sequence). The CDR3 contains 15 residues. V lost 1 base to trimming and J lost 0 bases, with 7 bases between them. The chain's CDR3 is CASSQGPNSNQPQHF. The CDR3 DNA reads TGTGCCAGCAGCCAAGGTCCGAATAGCAATCAGCCCCAGCATTTT.

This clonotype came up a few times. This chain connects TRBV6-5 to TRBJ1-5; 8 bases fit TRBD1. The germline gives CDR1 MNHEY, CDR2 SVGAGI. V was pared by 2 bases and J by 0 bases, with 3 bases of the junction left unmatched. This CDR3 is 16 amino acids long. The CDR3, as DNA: TGTGCCAGCAGTTACACAGGGGGGTATAGCAATCAGCCCCAGCATTTT. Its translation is CASSYTGGYSNQPQHF.

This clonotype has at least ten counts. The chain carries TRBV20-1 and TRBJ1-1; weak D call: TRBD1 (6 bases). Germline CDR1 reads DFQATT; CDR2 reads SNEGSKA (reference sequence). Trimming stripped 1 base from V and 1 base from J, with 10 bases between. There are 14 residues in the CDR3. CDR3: CSARGGAGNTEAFF. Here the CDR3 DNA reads TGCAGTGCTAGAGGGGGGGCTGGGAACACTGAAGCTTTCTTT.

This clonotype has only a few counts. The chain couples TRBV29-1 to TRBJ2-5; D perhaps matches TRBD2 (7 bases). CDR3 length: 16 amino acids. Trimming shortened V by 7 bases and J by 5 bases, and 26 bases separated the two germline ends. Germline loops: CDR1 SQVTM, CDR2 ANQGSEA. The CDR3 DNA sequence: TGCAGCGCCCTAAAGTCACGGGGGGCCGTGGGTGAGACCCAGTACTTC. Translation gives CSALKSRGAVGETQYF.

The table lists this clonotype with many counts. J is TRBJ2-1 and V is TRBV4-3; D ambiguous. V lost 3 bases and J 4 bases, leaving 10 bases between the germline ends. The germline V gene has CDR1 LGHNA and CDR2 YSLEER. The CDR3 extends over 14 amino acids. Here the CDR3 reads CASSQTDGYNEQFF. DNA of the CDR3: TGCGCCAGCAGCCAGACGGACGGGTACAATGAGCAGTTCTTC.

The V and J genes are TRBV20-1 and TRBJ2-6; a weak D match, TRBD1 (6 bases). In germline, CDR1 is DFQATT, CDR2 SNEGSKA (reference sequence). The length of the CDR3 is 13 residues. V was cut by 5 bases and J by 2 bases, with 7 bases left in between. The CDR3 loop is CSAGTPGANVLTF. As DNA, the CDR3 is TGCAGTGCTGGGACACCTGGGGCCAACGTCCTGACTTTC.

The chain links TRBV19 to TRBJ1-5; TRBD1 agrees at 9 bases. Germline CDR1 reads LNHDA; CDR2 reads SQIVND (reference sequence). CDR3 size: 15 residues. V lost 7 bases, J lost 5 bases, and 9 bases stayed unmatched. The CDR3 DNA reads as TGTGCCAGTACACGGGACAGGGCGACGCATCAGCCCCAGCATTTT. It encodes CASTRDRATHQPQHF.

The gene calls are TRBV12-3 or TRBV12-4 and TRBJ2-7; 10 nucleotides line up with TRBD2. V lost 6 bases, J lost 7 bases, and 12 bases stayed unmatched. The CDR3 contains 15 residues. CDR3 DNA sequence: TGTGCCAGCAGCGAAACTAGCGGGGATGTTAAGGAGCAGTACTTC. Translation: CASSETSGDVKEQYF.

The CDR3 DNA reads as TGTGCCAGCAGTAGGCTAGATGACTTCCGCGGGGAGCAGTACTTC. Protein sequence: CASSRLDDFRGEQYF. V gene TRBV27 combines with J gene TRBJ2-7; a weak D match, TRBD2 (5 bases). Trimming stripped 5 bases from V and 7 bases from J, with 21 bases between. The CDR3 loop spans 15 amino acids. Germline V gene lookup returns CDR1 MNHEY and CDR2 SMNVEV (reference sequence).

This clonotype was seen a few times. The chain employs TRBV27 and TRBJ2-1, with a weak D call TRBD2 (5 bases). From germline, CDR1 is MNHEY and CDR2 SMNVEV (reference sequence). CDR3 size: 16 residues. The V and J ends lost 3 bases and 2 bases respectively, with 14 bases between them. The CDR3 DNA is TGTGCCAGCAGTTTTTACCGTCGTAGCGCCTACAATGAGCAGTTCTTC. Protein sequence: CASSFYRRSAYNEQFF.

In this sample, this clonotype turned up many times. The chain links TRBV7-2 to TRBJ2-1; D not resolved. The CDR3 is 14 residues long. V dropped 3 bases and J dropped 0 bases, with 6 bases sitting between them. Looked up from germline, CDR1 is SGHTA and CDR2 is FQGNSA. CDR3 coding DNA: TGTGCCAGCAGCTTTAGGGTCTCCTACAATGAGCAGTTCTTC. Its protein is CASSFRVSYNEQFF.